Below are 26 T cell receptor beta chains sequenced from a single sample in a study of prognosis after radiotherapy for stage I lung cancer. Multiplex PCR in two rounds served to amplify TCR beta CDR3 from genomic DNA. First-round PCR, the initial amplification, used primers specific to each TRBV and TRBJ gene. TCRdb re-called the multiplex PCR reads through MiXCR, storing one row per CDR3 protein. This repertoire shows about 20,000 distinct CDR3 sequences, 44% found once; its top ten account for about 39%. Sequenced here: PBMCs, sampled before or after stereotactic body radiation therapy (not recorded which). These TCRs come from a donor aged 50 or older with non-small cell lung cancer.

The V call is TRBV19, the J call TRBJ1-2, with D uncertain. V gave up 10 bases and J gave up 8 bases, with 17 bases separating them. From germline, CDR1 is LNHDA and CDR2 SQIVND (reference sequence). This CDR3 has 12 residues. Written as DNA, the CDR3 is TGTGCCAATACCCCAGTGGAAGGGGGCTACACCTTC. Its protein product is CANTPVEGGYTF.

This clonotype was seen many times. The J gene is TRBJ2-7, the V gene TRBV30; D perhaps matches TRBD1 (5 bases). V was cut by 1 base and J by 2 bases, with 15 bases left in between. CDR3 length: 15 amino acids. Germline V gives CDR1 GTSNPN, CDR2 SVGIG (reference sequence). CDR3: CAWSAQGRVTYEQYF. CDR3 coding DNA: TGTGCCTGGAGTGCCCAGGGCAGGGTTACCTACGAGCAGTACTTC.

This clonotype turned up a few times. The chain joins TRBV6-1 to TRBJ2-7, with 14 bases matching TRBD2. The CDR3 sequence is 15 residues long. From germline, CDR1 is MNHNS and CDR2 SASEGT. V lost 6 bases and J lost 2; bases outside the gene matches: 3. DNA for the CDR3: TGTGCCAGCAGCAGGGGACTAGCGGGAGCCTACGAGCAGTACTTC. This encodes CASSRGLAGAYEQYF.

A word on this clonotype: An end of the junction differs from the germline gene, which may be a read error. The V call is TRBV5-8, the J call TRBJ1-3; the D is unclear. CDR1 is SGHTS, CDR2 YDEGEE, per germline. The CDR3 is made up of 15 amino acids. CDR3 residues: CASILEVTSGNTIYF. In DNA, the CDR3 is TGTGCCAGCATCTTGGAGGTGACCTCTGGAAACACCATATATTTT.

The rearrangement uses TRBV27 and TRBJ2-5; D possibly uses TRBD1 or TRBD2 (5 bases each). This CDR3 is 18 amino acids long. Germline-derived CDR1 and CDR2 are MNHEY and SMNVEV (reference sequence). V was trimmed by 7 bases and J by 2 bases, leaving 26 bases between them. The CDR3 loop is CASKRLRLGVQVQETQYF. Written as DNA, the CDR3 is TGTGCCAGCAAGCGCCTCCGGCTGGGGGTTCAGGTACAAGAGACCCAGTACTTC.

V usage is TRBV5-1 and J usage is TRBJ2-2; 10 bases align to TRBD1. CDR1 and CDR2 (germline): SGHRS, YFSETQ. With 8 bases clipped from V and 3 bases from J, the junction kept 4 bases outside the gene matches. This CDR3 has 14 residues. The CDR3 loop is CASETGGYTGELFF. The DNA for the CDR3 is TGCGCCAGTGAGACAGGGGGCTACACCGGGGAGCTGTTTTTT.

The CDR3, as DNA: TGTGCCAGCAGACTCTGGGGGAGAGAGACCCAGTACTTC. Its translation: CASRLWGRETQYF. J is TRBJ2-5 and V is TRBV28; D possibly matches TRBD1 or TRBD2 (5 bases each). CDR1 MDHEN and CDR2 SYDVKM come from the germline V gene. The V end lost 6 bases, the J end lost 4 bases, and 12 bases lay between the germline ends. The CDR3 runs 13 residues.

This clonotype was counted at least ten times. The V and J genes are TRBV9 and TRBJ2-7; the match to TRBD1 covers 8 bases. The CDR3 is 14 residues long. Unmatched junction bases numbered 8, after V lost 3 bases and J lost 6 bases. Germline CDR1 SGDLS, CDR2 YYNGEE. In DNA, the CDR3 is TGTGCCAGCAGCGACCCGGACAGGGAGCGCGAGCAGTACTTC. Translation gives CASSDPDREREQYF. Full variable domain (outside the CDR3, taken from reference TRBV9 and TRBJ2-7): DSGVTQTPKHLITATGQRVTLRCSPRSGDLSVYWYQQSLDQGLQFLIQYYNGEERAKGNILERFSAQQFPDLHSELNLSSLELGDSALYFCASSDPDREREQYFGPGTRLTVT.

In this sample, this clonotype turned up a few times. A much more abundant neighbour one base away suggests this may be a read error. The gene calls are TRBV27 and TRBJ2-4, with D possibly being TRBD2 (6 bases). The CDR3 has 16 amino acids. With 6 bases removed from V and 0 bases from J, the gap between germline ends came to 15 bases. The V gene's germline CDR1 is MNHEY and CDR2 SMNVEV (reference sequence). CDR3 nucleotides: TGTGCCAGCAGGACTTTGGGGGAGGTAGCCAAAAACATTCAGTACTTC. Translated: CASRTLGEVAKNIQYF.

There are many counts of this clonotype. The chain carries TRBV18 and TRBJ1-3, with D possibly TRBD1 on 5 matching bases. V lost 0 bases and J 3 bases, leaving 12 bases between the germline ends. Germline V lookup: CDR1 KGHSH, CDR2 LQKENI. There are 16 residues in the CDR3. The CDR3 loop reads CASSPPGTRLGNTIYF. Written as DNA, the CDR3 is TGTGCCAGCTCACCACCAGGGACCCGCCTTGGAAACACCATATATTTT.

This clonotype was recorded at least ten times. The rearrangement uses TRBV12-3 or TRBV12-4 and TRBJ2-1, with a tentative D call TRBD1 (6 bases). Deletions cut 3 bases from V and 0 bases from J, with 12 bases between. CDR3 length equals 16 residues. The DNA for the CDR3 is TGTGCCAGCAGTTTTCGGACAGCTGGCTCCTACAATGAGCAGTTCTTC. Translating gives CASSFRTAGSYNEQFF.

To note about this clonotype: Only one base separates this from a far larger clonotype, so it likely reflects a read error. The chain recombines TRBV2 with TRBJ2-7, with 8 bases identical to TRBD1. The germline gives CDR1 SNHLY, CDR2 FYNNEI. The ends lost 6 bases at V and 7 bases at J; junction bases unmatched: 11. This CDR3 has 14 residues. The CDR3 DNA sequence: TGTGCCAGCAGCGTCGGACAGGGTCATACTGAGCAGTACTTC. It translates to CASSVGQGHTEQYF. Full variable domain (missing parts from reference TRBV2 and TRBJ2-7): EPEVTQTPSHQVTQMGQEVILRCVPISNHLYFYWYRQILGQKVEFLVSFYNNEISEKSEIFDDQFSVERPDGSNFTLKIRSTKLEDSAMYFCASSVGQGHTEQYFGPGTRLTVT.

The gene calls are TRBV11-2 and TRBJ2-6; D is unresolved. V was cut by 3 bases and J by 0 bases, with 3 bases left in between. This CDR3 spans 14 amino acids. From germline, CDR1 is SGHAT and CDR2 FQNNGV. The CDR3 DNA reads TGTGCCAGCAGCTTTACCTCTGGGGCCAACGTCCTGACTTTC. As protein: CASSFTSGANVLTF.

The chain is built from TRBV28 and TRBJ1-5, with unresolved D. Germline CDR1 MDHEN, CDR2 SYDVKM. Trimming took 5 bases from V and 7 from J, leaving 9 bases between them. This CDR3 contains 12 residues. As DNA, the CDR3 is TGTGCCAGCAGTAGCGGTGAACAGCCCCAGCATTTT. Protein product: CASSSGEQPQHF.

V is TRBV10-3 and J is TRBJ1-3; D gene unclear. This CDR3 spans 15 amino acids. Germline CDR1 is ENHRY and CDR2 is SYGVKD. The ends were cut back, 0 bases at V and 1 base at J, with 7 bases in the middle. The CDR3 protein is CAISESAGSGNTIYF. The DNA of the CDR3 is TGTGCCATCAGTGAGTCGGCCGGGTCTGGAAACACCATATATTTT.

Points on this clonotype: One end of the junction varies from germline; a read error may be responsible. The J gene is TRBJ2-2, the V gene TRBV27; D is possibly TRBD2 (6 bases). There are 16 residues in the CDR3. Germline CDR1 reads MNHEY; CDR2 reads SMNVEV (reference sequence). This CDR3 reads CASRMLAVGNTGELFF. The DNA for the CDR3 is TGTGCCAGCAGAATGTTAGCGGTCGGGAACACCGGTGAGCTGTTTTTT.

This clonotype was picked up many times. The rearrangement uses TRBV28 and TRBJ2-2, with unresolved D. The germline V and J ends were trimmed by 6 bases and 6 bases, with 8 bases remaining between them. CDR3 length: 12 residues. Germline lookup yields CDR1 MDHEN and CDR2 SYDVKM. The DNA of the CDR3 is TGTGCCAGCAGACAGTCCGCCGGGGAGCTGTTTTTT. Protein: CASRQSAGELFF.

This clonotype appeared a few times. This may be a read error: a much more frequent sequence differs by one nucleotide. The J gene is TRBJ2-7, the V gene TRBV18; 9 nucleotides align to TRBD1. The CDR3 sequence is 14 residues long. Trimming at V came to 5 bases and at J to 7 bases, leaving 9 bases not matched to a gene. CDR1 and CDR2 from the germline V gene are KGHSH and LQKENI. CDR3 coding DNA: TGTGCCAGCTCATCAACAGGGGGCCGGTTGGAGCAGTACTTC. Translating gives CASSSTGGRLEQYF.

J is TRBJ2-7 and V is TRBV28; 9 bases fit TRBD2. Germline V gene data show CDR1 as MDHEN and CDR2 as SYDVKM. CDR3 length: 16 amino acids. V shed 6 bases, J shed 7 bases, and the junction held 16 bases outside the gene matches. This CDR3 reads CASSPLNRLAGLEQYF. The CDR3 nucleotides read TGTGCCAGCAGCCCATTGAATCGGCTAGCGGGATTAGAGCAGTACTTC.

Concerning this clonotype: This may be a read error: a much more frequent sequence differs by one nucleotide. The chain's CDR3 is CASSSSRVDEQYF. In DNA, the CDR3 is TGTGCCAGCAGCTCAAGCAGGGTAGATGAGCAGTACTTC. This chain connects TRBV4-2 to TRBJ2-7, with a tentative D call TRBD1 (5 bases). The CDR3 runs to 13 residues. Looked up from germline, CDR1 is LGHNA and CDR2 is YNFKEQ. V was pared by 5 bases and J by 7 bases, with 15 bases between.

In this sample, this clonotype turned up many times. V gene TRBV30 combines with J gene TRBJ2-7, with TRBD1 as a possible D gene (6 bases). Trimming cost V 5 bases and J 1 base, with 18 bases left between them. The CDR3 is made up of 15 amino acids. Per germline, CDR1 GTSNPN and CDR2 SVGIG (reference sequence). CDR3 protein: CAWGATGDRSYEQYF. The CDR3 nucleotides read TGTGCCTGGGGTGCGACAGGTGACAGGTCCTACGAGCAGTACTTC.

This clonotype was counted at least ten times. The chain has TRBV6-1 and TRBJ2-1; 7 bases agree with TRBD1. This CDR3 comprises 13 residues. The trim removed 5 bases at V and 6 bases at J, leaving 4 bases unmatched. Germline V lookup: CDR1 MNHNS, CDR2 SASEGT. CDR3 nucleotide sequence: TGTGCCAGCAGTAGCGACAGGGCCAATGAGCAGTTCTTC. It is translated as CASSSDRANEQFF.

This clonotype showed up many times. The V gene is TRBV5-1, the J gene TRBJ1-5; 10 bases are shared with TRBD1. V trimming: 4 bases; J trimming: 2 bases; junction bases outside the gene matches: 6. Germline CDR1 is SGHRS and CDR2 is YFSETQ. The CDR3 totals 16 residues. Written as DNA, the CDR3 is TGCGCCAGCAGCCGGGACAGGGGAGGATGCAATCAGCCCCAGCATTTT. It translates to CASSRDRGGCNQPQHF.

V is TRBV28 and J is TRBJ1-3; 7 nucleotides align to TRBD1. Unmatched junction bases numbered 1, after V lost 5 bases and J lost 0 bases. Germline CDR1 MDHEN, CDR2 SYDVKM. The CDR3 sequence is 14 residues long. DNA for the CDR3: TGTGCCAGCAGTCGACAGGGCTCTGGAAACACCATATATTTT. Its translation is CASSRQGSGNTIYF.

This clonotype has ten or more counts. The V call is TRBV24-1, the J call TRBJ2-1, with TRBD2 identical over 13 bases. The V and J ends lost 7 bases and 5 bases, in that order; junction bases with no gene match: 4. This CDR3 contains 15 residues. CDR1 and CDR2 from the germline V gene are KGHDR and SFDVKD. The CDR3 is CATRPTSGRDNEQFF. CDR3 DNA sequence: TGTGCCACCAGGCCAACTAGCGGGAGGGACAATGAGCAGTTCTTC.

This clonotype has at least ten counts. The V gene is TRBV4-1, the J gene TRBJ2-7, with 11 bases identical to TRBD2. Trimming took 1 base from V and 0 from J; bases not matched to a gene: 8. The CDR3 sequence is 18 residues long. The germline V gene encodes CDR1 MGHRA and CDR2 YSYEKL. The CDR3 sequence is CASSQGLRLAGSSYEQYF. CDR3 DNA sequence: TGCGCCAGCAGCCAAGGCCTAAGACTAGCGGGGTCCTCCTACGAGCAGTACTTC.